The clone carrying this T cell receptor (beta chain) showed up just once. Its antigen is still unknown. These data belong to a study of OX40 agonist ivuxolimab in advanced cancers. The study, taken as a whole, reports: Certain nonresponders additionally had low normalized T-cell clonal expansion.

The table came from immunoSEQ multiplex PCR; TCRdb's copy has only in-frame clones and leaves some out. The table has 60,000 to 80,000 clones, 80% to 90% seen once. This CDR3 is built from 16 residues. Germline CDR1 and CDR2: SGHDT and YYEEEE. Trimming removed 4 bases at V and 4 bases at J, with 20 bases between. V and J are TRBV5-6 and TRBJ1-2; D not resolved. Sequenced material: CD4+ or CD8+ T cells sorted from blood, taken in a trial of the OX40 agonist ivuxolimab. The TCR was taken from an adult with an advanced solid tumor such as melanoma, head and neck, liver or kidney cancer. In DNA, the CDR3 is TGTGCCAGCAGCCCGCCTAGCGGGCCAAGTGTCTATGGCTACACCTTC. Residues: CASSPPSGPSVYGYTF. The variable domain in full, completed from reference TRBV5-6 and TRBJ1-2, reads DAGVTQSPTHLIKTRGQQVTLRCSPKSGHDTVSWYQQALGQGPQFIFQYYEEEERQRGNFPDRFSGHQFPNYSSELNVNALLLGDSALYLCASSPPSGPSVYGYTFGSGTRLTVV.